The 21 T cell receptor beta chains reported below all come from one sample, sequenced in a study of CXCR3-negative and CXCR3-positive naive CD8 T cells. Study outcomes and limitations: CXCR3-positive naive cells had TRB CDR3s that were more hydrophobic than CXCR3-negative naive cells had.

No cognate antigen is known for these TCRs. The study made its TRB cDNA libraries by 5' RACE, adding UMI labels. TCRdb derives one entry per CDR3 protein from the 5' RACE reads, leaving out DNA. Its table lists around 88,000 distinct CDR3 sequences. Source material: naive CXCR3+ CD8+ T cells from blood. Sample subset: CD45RO-CCR7+CD27+CD95- naive CD8+ T cells expressing CXCR3 (TNR3+). All receptors come from a human donor in good health. Some clones in this sample may be carry-over from other donors' samples.

The chain couples TRBV29-1 to TRBJ2-2; TCRdb names TRBD2, which stays unverified in the absence of DNA. The CDR3 length is 16 residues. From germline, CDR1 is SQVTM and CDR2 ANQGSEA. Here the CDR3 reads CSVVRSGGAVAGELFF.

The rearrangement joins TRBV4-1 to TRBJ2-1; the D gene TCRdb calls, TRBD1, cannot be checked with no DNA. The CDR3 is 18 residues long. Germline CDR1 reads MGHRA; CDR2 reads YSYEKL. The CDR3 is CASSTPRTGTGLYNEQFF.

V is TRBV6-6 and J is TRBJ2-1; TCRdb gives TRBD1 as the D gene, but with no DNA this cannot be confirmed. This CDR3 is 22 amino acids long. From germline, CDR1 is MNHNY and CDR2 SVGAGI (reference sequence). CDR3 residues: CASSYRGSGQGKSSFSYNEQFF.

The rearrangement uses TRBV4-3 and TRBJ2-2; with no DNA, the TCRdb D assignment of TRBD2 cannot be verified. The CDR3 contains 17 residues. Looked up from germline, CDR1 is LGHNA and CDR2 is YSLEER. CDR3: CASSQVAGGRSSGELFF.

The chain has TRBV9 and TRBJ2-5; the TCRdb call, TRBD1, lacks DNA for checking. The CDR3 is 15 residues long. The germline CDR1 and CDR2 sequences are SGDLS and YYNGEE. CDR3 loop: CASSAGQGNQETQYF.

The chain uses TRBV29-1 and TRBJ1-1. CDR1 and CDR2 from the germline V gene are SQVTM and ANQGSEA. This CDR3 has 11 amino acids. The CDR3 is CSVEVDSEAFF.

The chain is built from TRBV11-2 and TRBJ2-7; TCRdb outputs TRBD1, but without DNA this stays unchecked. This CDR3 has 16 residues. The germline V gene has CDR1 SGHAT and CDR2 FQNNGV. CDR3 sequence: CASSPLVFGDRWEQYF.

The V gene is TRBV21-1, the J gene TRBJ2-7; with no DNA, the TCRdb D assignment of TRBD1 cannot be verified. TRBV21-1 is an annotated pseudogene. This CDR3 comprises 13 residues. CDR3 amino acids: CASITQGIDEQYF.

The chain uses TRBV6-5 and TRBJ1-6; absent DNA, TCRdb's TRBD1 call cannot be checked. Germline CDR1 and CDR2: MNHEY and SVGAGI. There are 15 residues in the CDR3. The CDR3 is CASRPPGHVGSPLHF.

This chain connects TRBV29-1 to TRBJ2-5; the TRBD2 assignment by TCRdb is unverifiable without DNA. The CDR3 length is 17 residues. Germline CDR1 reads SQVTM; CDR2 reads ANQGSEA. The chain's CDR3 is CSVDGTSGGVPRETQYF.

CDR3 amino acids: CASSITDTQYF. V and J are TRBV11-2 and TRBJ2-3. Germline V gene data show CDR1 as SGHAT and CDR2 as FQNNGV. There are 11 residues in the CDR3. Full variable domain (remainder filled in from reference TRBV11-2 and TRBJ2-3): EAGVAQSPRYKIIEKRQSVAFWCNPISGHATLYWYQQILGQGPKLLIQFQNNGVVDDSQLPKDRFSAERLKGVDSTLKIQPAKLEDSAVYLCASSITDTQYFGPGTRLTVL.

This sequence joins TRBV4-1 and TRBJ2-1; TCRdb proposes TRBD2, but this gene call is untestable without DNA. This CDR3 is built from 13 residues. Germline V gives CDR1 MGHRA, CDR2 YSYEKL. This CDR3 reads CASSRGLAGEQFF.

This chain uses TRBV6-1 with TRBJ1-5; the TCRdb D gene call, TRBD1, has no DNA to confirm it. The CDR3 sequence is 14 residues long. The germline V gene has CDR1 MNHNS and CDR2 SASEGT. Here the CDR3 reads CASSEVGGEQPQHF.

This sequence joins TRBV19 and TRBJ1-1. The CDR3 totals 13 residues. The germline V gene has CDR1 LNHDA and CDR2 SQIVND (reference sequence). CDR3 sequence reads: CASSIGRSTEAFF.

The CDR3 sequence: CASSSSGPNMNTEAFF. V gene TRBV7-9 combines with J gene TRBJ1-1. Germline V lookup: CDR1 SEHNR, CDR2 FQNEAQ (reference sequence). CDR3 size: 16 residues.

This rearrangement joins TRBV7-2 to TRBJ2-3; TCRdb outputs TRBD2, but without DNA this stays unchecked. Per germline, CDR1 SGHTA and CDR2 FQGNSA. This CDR3 is built from 18 residues. CDR3 amino acids: CASSLEGAGETPWDTQYF.

The rearrangement uses TRBV7-8 and TRBJ2-7; the TRBD2 assignment by TCRdb is unverifiable without DNA. Germline V gene lookup returns CDR1 SGHVS and CDR2 FQNEAQ. The CDR3 has 18 amino acids. CDR3 sequence reads: CASSLGVGAGGLFWEQYF.

The chain couples TRBV7-9 to TRBJ2-7; checking the TCRdb D call of TRBD2 is not possible without DNA. The CDR3 sequence is 14 residues long. CDR1 SEHNR and CDR2 FQNEAQ come from the germline V gene (reference sequence). CDR3 in amino acids: CASSSGLAVYEQYF. The complete variable domain, with remaining parts taken from reference TRBV7-9 and TRBJ2-7, reads DTGVSQNPRHKITKRGQNVTFRCDPISEHNRLYWYRQTLGQGPEFLTYFQNEAQLEKSRLLSDRFSAERPKGSFSTLEIQRTEQGDSAMYLCASSSGLAVYEQYFGPGTRLTVT.

This sequence joins TRBV12-3 or TRBV12-4 and TRBJ2-7. CDR3 size: 12 residues. The CDR3 sequence: CASSTAYYEQYF.

V and J are TRBV27 and TRBJ2-7; TCRdb's D call, TRBD1, is unchecked because there is no DNA. Looked up from germline, CDR1 is MNHEY and CDR2 is SMNVEV (reference sequence). The CDR3 spans 15 residues. This CDR3 reads CASSLTPEQGYEQYF.

This CDR3 reads CASSDTLDFTDTQYF. The chain joins TRBV5-1 to TRBJ2-3. Germline loops: CDR1 SGHRS, CDR2 YFSETQ. The CDR3 is 15 amino acids.